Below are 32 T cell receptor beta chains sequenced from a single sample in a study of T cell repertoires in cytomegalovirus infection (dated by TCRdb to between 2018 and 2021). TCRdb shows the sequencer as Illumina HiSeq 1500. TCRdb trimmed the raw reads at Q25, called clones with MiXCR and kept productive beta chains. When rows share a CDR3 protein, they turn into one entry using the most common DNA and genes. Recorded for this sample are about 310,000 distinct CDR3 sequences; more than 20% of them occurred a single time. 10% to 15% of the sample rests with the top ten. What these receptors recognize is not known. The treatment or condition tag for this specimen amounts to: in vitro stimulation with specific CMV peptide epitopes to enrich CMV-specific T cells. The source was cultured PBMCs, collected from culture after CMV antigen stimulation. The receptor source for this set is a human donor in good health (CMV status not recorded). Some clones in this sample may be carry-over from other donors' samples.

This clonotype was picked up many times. CDR3 in amino acids: CASSLFHHSGANVLTF. CDR3 in DNA: TGTGCCAGCAGCTTATTTCACCACTCTGGGGCCAACGTCCTGACTTTC. The chain links TRBV7-3 to TRBJ2-6; no reliable D call. CDR3 size: 16 residues. The V gene's germline CDR1 is SGHTA and CDR2 FQGTGA. With 2 bases removed from V and 0 bases from J, the gap between germline ends came to 8 bases.

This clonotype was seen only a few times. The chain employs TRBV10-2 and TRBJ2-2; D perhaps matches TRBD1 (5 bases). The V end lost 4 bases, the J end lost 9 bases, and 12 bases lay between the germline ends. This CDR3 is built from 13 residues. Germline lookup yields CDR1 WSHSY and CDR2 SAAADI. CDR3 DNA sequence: TGCGCCAGCAGTGGGGGCAGGGTCCGGGAGCTGTTTTTT. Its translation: CASSGGRVRELFF.

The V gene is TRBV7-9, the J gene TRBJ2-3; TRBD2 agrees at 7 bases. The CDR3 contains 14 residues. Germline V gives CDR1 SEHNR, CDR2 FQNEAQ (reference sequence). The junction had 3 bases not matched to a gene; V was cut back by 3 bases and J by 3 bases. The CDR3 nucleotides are TGTGCCAGCAGCTTCGAAGCGGGAACAGATACGCAGTATTTT. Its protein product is CASSFEAGTDTQYF. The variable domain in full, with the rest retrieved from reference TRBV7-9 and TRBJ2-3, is DTGVSQNPRHKITKRGQNVTFRCDPISEHNRLYWYRQTLGQGPEFLTYFQNEAQLEKSRLLSDRFSAERPKGSFSTLEIQRTEQGDSAMYLCASSFEAGTDTQYFGPGTRLTVL.

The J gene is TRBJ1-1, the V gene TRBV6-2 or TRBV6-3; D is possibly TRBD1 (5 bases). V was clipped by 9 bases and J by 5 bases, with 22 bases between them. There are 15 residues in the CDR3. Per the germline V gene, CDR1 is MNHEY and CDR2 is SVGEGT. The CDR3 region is CASREAGRDMTEAFF. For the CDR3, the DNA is TGTGCCAGTCGGGAGGCGGGCAGGGATATGACTGAAGCTTTCTTT.

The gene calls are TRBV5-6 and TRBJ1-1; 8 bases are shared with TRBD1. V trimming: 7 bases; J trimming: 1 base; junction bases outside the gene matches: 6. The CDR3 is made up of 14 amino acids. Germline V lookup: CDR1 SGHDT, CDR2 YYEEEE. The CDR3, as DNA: TGTGCCAGCTCCCGGACAGGGCGGAACACTGAAGCTTTCTTT. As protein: CASSRTGRNTEAFF. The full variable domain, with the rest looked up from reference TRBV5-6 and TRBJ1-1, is DAGVTQSPTHLIKTRGQQVTLRCSPKSGHDTVSWYQQALGQGPQFIFQYYEEEERQRGNFPDRFSGHQFPNYSSELNVNALLLGDSALYLCASSRTGRNTEAFFGQGTRLTVV.

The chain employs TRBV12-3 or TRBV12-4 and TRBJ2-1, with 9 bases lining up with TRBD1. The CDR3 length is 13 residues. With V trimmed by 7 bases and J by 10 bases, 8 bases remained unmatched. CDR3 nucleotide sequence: TGTGCCAGCAACTCGGGACAGGGACGAGAGCAGTTCTTC. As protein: CASNSGQGREQFF.

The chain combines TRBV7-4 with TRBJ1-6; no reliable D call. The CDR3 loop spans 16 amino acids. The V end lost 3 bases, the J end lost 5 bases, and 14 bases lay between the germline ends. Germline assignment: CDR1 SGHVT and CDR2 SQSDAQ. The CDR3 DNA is TGTGCCAGCAGCTTCAGACTAGAACAGAATAATTCACCCCTCCACTTT. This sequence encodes CASSFRLEQNNSPLHF.

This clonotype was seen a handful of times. CDR3 region: CAISEPGTGDEKLFF. The CDR3 nucleotides read TGTGCCATCAGTGAGCCCGGGACAGGTGATGAAAAACTGTTTTTT. The chain recombines TRBV10-3 with TRBJ1-4, with TRBD1 matching over 8 bases. The CDR3 runs 15 residues. Unmatched junction bases numbered 5, after V lost 2 bases and J lost 6 bases. Germline loops: CDR1 ENHRY, CDR2 SYGVKD.

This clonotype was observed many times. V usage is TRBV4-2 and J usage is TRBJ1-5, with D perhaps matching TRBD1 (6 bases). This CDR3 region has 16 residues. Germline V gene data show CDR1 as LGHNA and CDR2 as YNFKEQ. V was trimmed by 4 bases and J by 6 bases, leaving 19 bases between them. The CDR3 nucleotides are TGTGCCAGCAGCCTTCAAAGGGGGGCTTTTATTCAGCCCCAGCATTTT. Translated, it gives CASSLQRGAFIQPQHF.

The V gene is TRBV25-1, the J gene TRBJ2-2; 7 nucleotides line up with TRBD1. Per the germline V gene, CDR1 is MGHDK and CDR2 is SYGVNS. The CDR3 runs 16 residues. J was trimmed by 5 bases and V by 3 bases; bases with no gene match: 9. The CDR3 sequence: CASSDPRQGSTGELFF. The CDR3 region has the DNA TGTGCCAGCAGTGACCCACGACAGGGTTCGACCGGGGAGCTGTTTTTT. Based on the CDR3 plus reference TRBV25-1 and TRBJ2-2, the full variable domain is EADIYQTPRYLVIGTGKKITLECSQTMGHDKMYWYQQDPGMELHLIHYSYGVNSTEKGDLSSESTVSRIRTEHFPLTLESARPSHTSQYLCASSDPRQGSTGELFFGEGSRLTVL.

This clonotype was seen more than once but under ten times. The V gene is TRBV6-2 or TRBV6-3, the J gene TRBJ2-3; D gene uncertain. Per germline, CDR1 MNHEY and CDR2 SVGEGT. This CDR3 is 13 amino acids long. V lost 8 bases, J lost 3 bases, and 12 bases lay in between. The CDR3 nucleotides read TGTGCCAGCCACGTCCTCCCGACAGATACGCAGTATTTT. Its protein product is CASHVLPTDTQYF.

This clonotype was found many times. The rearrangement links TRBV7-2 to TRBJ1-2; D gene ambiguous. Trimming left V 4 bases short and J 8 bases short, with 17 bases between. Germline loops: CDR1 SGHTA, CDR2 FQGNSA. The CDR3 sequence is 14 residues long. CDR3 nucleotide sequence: TGTGCCAGCAGCTCAGAAGGGAGTCTAAAAGGCTACACCTTC. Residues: CASSSEGSLKGYTF.

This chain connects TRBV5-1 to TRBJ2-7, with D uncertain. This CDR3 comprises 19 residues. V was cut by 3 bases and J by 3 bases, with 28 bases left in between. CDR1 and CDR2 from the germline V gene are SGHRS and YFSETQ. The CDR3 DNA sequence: TGCGCCAGCAGCTCCAAGACTCTGACCGATAACACGCCCCGCTACGAGCAGTACGTC. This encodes CASSSKTLTDNTPRYEQYV.

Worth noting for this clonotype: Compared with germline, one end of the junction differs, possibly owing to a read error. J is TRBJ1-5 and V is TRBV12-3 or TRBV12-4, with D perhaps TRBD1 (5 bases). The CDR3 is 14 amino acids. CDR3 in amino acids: CASSDRVPNHPQHF. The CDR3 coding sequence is TGTGCCAGCAGCGACAGAGTACCCAATCACCCCCAGCATTTT.

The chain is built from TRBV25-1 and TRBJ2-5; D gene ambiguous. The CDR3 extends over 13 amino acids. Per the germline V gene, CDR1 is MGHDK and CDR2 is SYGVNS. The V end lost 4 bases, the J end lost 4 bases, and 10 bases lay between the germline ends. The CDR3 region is CASSASGRETQYF. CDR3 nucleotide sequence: TGTGCCAGCAGTGCCTCTGGAAGAGAGACCCAGTACTTC.

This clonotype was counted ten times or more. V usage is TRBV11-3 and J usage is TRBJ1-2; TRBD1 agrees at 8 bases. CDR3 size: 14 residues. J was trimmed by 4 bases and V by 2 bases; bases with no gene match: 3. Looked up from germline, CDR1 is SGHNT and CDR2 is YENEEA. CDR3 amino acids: CASSLSGTGYGYTF. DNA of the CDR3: TGTGCCAGCAGCTTATCCGGGACAGGCTATGGCTACACCTTC.

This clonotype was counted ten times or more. CDR3 sequence reads: CASSQDQGTNEKLFF. CDR3 nucleotides: TGCGCCAGCAGCCAAGATCAGGGAACAAATGAAAAACTGTTTTTT. V and J are TRBV4-3 and TRBJ1-4; weak D call: TRBD1 (5 bases). Between the trimmed V and J ends, which lost 0 bases and 5 bases, there was a span of 10 bases. The CDR3 has 15 residues. CDR1 and CDR2 (germline): LGHNA, YSLEER.

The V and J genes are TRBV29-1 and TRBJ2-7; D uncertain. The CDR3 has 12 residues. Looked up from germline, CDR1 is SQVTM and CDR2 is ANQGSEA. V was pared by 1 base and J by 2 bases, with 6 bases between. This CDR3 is CSVEVSAYEQYF. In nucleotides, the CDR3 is TGCAGCGTTGAAGTCTCCGCCTACGAGCAGTACTTC.

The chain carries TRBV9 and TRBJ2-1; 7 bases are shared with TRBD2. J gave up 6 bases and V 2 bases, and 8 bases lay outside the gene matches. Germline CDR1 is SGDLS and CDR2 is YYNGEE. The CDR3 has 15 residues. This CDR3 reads CASSVSGISRNEQFF. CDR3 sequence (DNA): TGTGCCAGCAGCGTCAGCGGGATAAGTCGCAATGAGCAGTTCTTC.

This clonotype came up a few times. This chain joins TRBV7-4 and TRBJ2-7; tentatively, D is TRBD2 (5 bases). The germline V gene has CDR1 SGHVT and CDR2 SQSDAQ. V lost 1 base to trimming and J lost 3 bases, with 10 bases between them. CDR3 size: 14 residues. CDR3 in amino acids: CASSLGGINYEQYF. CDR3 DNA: TGTGCCAGCAGCTTAGGAGGGATAAACTACGAGCAGTACTTC.

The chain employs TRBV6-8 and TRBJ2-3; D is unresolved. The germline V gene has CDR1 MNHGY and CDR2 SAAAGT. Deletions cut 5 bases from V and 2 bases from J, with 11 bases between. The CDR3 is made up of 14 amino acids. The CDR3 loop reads CASSHIRTTDTQYF. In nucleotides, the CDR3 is TGTGCCAGCAGTCACATAAGAACCACAGATACGCAGTATTTT.

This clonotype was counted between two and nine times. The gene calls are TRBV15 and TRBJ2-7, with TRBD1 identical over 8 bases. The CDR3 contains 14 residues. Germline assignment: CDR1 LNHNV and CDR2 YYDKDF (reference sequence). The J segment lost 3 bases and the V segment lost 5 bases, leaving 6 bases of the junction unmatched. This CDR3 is CATSGGTGGYEQYF. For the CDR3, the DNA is TGTGCCACCAGCGGTGGGACAGGCGGCTACGAGCAGTACTTC. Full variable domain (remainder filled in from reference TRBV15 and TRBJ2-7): DAMVIQNPRYQVTQFGKPVTLSCSQTLNHNVMYWYQQKSSQAPKLLFHYYDKDFNNEADTPDNFQSRRPNTSFCFLDIRSPGLGDTAMYLCATSGGTGGYEQYFGPGTRLTVT.

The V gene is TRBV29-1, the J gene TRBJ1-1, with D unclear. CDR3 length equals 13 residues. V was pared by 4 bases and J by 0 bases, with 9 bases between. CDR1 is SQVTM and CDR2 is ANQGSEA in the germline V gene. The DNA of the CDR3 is TGCAGCGTTGTAAAGGGCGTGAACACTGAAGCTTTCTTT. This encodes CSVVKGVNTEAFF.

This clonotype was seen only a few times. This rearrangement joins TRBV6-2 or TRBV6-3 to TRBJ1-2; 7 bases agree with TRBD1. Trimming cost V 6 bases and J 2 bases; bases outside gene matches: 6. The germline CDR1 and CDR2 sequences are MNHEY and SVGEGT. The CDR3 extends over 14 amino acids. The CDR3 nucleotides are TGTGCCAGCAGGAGGGGGCTAGGGAACTATGGCTACACCTTC. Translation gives CASRRGLGNYGYTF.

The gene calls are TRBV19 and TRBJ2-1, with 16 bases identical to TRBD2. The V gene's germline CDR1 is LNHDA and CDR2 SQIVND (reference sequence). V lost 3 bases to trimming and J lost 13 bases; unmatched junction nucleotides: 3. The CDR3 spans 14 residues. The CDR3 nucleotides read TGTGCCAGTAGTATGGGGACTAGCGGGAGGGCCCAGTTCTTC. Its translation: CASSMGTSGRAQFF.

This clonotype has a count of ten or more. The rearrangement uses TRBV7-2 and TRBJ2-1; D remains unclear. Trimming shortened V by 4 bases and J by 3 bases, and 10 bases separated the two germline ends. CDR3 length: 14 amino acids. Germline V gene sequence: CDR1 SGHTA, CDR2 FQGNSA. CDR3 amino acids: CASSSRADYNEQFF. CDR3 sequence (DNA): TGTGCCAGCAGCTCCCGTGCGGACTACAATGAGCAGTTCTTC.

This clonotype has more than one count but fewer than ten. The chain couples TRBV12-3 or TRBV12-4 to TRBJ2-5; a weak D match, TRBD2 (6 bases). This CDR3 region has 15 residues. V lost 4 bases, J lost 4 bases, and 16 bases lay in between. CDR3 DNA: TGTGCCAGCAGTTCACACTCTAGCGATCCAGAGACCCAGTACTTC. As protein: CASSSHSSDPETQYF.

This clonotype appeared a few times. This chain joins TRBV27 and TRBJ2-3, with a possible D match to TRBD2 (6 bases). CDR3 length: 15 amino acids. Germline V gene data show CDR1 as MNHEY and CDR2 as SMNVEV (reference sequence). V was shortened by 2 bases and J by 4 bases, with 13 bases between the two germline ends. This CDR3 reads CASSLPRDGADTQYF. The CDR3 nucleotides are TGTGCCAGCAGTTTACCGCGGGATGGCGCAGATACGCAGTATTTT.

The CDR3 spells CASSPEASSGSRNEQFF. CDR3 sequence (DNA): TGTGCCAGCAGCCCCGAGGCGTCTAGCGGGAGTCGAAATGAGCAGTTCTTC. The gene calls are TRBV11-2 and TRBJ2-1; TRBD2 agrees at 10 bases. CDR1 is SGHAT, CDR2 FQNNGV, per germline. Losses at the gene ends were 5 bases for V and 7 bases for J; bases not matched to a gene: 14. The CDR3 spans 17 residues.

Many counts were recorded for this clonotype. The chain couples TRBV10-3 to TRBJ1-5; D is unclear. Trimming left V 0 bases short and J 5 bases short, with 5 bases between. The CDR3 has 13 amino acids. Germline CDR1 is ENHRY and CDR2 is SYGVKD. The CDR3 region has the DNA TGTGCCATCAGTGAGTCAAGTCATCAGCCCCAGCATTTT. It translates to CAISESSHQPQHF.

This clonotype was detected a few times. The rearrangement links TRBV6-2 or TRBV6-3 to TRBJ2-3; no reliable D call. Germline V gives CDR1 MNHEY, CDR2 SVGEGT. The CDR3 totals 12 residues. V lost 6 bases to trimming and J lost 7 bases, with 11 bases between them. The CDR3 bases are TGTGCCAGCAGGAGCCTAGGGCATACGCAGTATTTT. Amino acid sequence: CASRSLGHTQYF.

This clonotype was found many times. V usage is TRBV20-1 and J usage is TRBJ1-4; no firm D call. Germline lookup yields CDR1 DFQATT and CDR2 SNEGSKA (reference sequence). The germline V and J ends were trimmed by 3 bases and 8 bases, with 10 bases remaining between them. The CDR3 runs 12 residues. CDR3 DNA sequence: TGCAGTGCTAGGGTCGGGAGGGAAAAACTGTTTTTT. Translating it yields CSARVGREKLFF.